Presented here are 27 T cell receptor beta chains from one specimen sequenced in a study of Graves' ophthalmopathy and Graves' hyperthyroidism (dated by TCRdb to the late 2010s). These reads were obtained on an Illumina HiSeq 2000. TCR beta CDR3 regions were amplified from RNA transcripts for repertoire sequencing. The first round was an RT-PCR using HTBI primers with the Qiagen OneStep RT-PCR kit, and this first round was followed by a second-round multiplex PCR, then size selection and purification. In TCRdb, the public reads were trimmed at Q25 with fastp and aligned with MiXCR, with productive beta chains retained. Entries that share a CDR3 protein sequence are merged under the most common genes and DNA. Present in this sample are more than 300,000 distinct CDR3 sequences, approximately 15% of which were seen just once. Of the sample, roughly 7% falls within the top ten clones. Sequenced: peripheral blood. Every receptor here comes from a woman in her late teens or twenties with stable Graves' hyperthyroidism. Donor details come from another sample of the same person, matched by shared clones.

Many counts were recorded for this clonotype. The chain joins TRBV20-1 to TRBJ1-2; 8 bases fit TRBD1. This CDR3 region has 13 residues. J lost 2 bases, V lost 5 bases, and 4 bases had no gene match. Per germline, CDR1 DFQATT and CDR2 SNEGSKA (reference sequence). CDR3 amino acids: CSAPRTGNYGYTF. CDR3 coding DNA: TGCAGTGCTCCCCGGACAGGGAACTATGGCTACACCTTC.

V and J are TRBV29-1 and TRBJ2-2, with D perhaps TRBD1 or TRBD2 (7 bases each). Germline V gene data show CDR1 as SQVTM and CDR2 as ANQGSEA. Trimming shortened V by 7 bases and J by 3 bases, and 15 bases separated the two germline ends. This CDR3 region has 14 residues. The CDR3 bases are TGCAGCGCCTTCCAGGGGGGGGACACCGGGGAGCTGTTTTTT. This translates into CSAFQGGDTGELFF.

Written as DNA, the CDR3 is TGTGCCAGCAGCTTCTATGGAGGGACGCAAGAGACCCAGTACTTC. It translates to CASSFYGGTQETQYF. The chain is built from TRBV5-6 and TRBJ2-5; TRBD2 is a possible D gene (6 bases). The CDR3 totals 15 residues. The V end was cut by 2 bases, the J end by 2 bases, with 13 bases between. Germline V gene lookup returns CDR1 SGHDT and CDR2 YYEEEE.

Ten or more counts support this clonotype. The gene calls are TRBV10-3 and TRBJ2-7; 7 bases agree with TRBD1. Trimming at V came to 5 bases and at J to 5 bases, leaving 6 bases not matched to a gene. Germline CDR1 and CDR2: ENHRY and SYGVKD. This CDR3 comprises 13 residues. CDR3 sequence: CAISPSRGNEQYF. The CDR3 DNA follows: TGTGCCATCAGTCCTTCCAGGGGGAACGAGCAGTACTTC.

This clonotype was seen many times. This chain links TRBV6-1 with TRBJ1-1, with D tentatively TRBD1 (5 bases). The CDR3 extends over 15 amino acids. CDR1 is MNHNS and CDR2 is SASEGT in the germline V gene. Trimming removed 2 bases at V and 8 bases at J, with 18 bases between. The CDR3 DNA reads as TGTGCCAGCAGTGAATATGGGGGGACGATGTCAGAAGCTTTCTTT. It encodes CASSEYGGTMSEAFF.

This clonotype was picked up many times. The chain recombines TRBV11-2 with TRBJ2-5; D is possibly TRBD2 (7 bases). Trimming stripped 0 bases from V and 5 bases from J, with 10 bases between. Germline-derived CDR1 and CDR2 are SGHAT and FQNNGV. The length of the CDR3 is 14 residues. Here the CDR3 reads CASSLDRGGETQYF. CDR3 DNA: TGTGCCAGCAGCTTAGACAGGGGAGGGGAGACCCAGTACTTC.

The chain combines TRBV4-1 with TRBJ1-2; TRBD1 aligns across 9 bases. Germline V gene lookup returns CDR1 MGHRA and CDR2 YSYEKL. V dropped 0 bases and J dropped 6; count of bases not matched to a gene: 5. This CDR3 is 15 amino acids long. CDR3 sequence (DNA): TGCGCCAGCAGCCAAGACACAGGGGGCGTGGATGGCTACACCTTC. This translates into CASSQDTGGVDGYTF.

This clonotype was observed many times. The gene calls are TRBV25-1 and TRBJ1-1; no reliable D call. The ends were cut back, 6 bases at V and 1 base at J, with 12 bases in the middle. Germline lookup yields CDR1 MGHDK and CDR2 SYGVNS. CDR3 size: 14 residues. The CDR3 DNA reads TGTGCCAGCAGCTTGACGGGCACGAACACTGAAGCTTTCTTT. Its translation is CASSLTGTNTEAFF.

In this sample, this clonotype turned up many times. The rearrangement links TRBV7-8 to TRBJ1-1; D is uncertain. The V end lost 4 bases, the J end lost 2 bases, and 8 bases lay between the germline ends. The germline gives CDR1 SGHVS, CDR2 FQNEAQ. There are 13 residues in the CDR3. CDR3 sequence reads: CASSSHINTEAFF. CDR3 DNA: TGTGCCAGCAGCTCTCATATAAACACTGAAGCTTTCTTT.

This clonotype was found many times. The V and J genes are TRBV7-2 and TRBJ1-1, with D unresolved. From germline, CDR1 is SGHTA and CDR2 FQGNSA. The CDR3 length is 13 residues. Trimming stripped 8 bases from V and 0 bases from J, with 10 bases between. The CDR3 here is CASSVDMNTEAFF. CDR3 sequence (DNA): TGTGCCAGCTCCGTAGACATGAACACTGAAGCTTTCTTT.

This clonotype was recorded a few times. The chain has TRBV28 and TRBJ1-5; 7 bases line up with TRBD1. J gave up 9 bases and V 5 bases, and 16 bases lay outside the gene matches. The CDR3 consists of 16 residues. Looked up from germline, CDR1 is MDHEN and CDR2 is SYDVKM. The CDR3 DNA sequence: TGTGCCAGCAGTCCAGGGACAGTCATTTCTTCTCGGCCCCAGCATTTT. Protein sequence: CASSPGTVISSRPQHF.

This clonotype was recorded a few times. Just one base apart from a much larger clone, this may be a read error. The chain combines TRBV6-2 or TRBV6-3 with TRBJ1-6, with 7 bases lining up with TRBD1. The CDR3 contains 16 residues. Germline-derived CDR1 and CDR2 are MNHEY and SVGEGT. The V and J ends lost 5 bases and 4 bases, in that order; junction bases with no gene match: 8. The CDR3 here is CASSGRTGVYNSPLHF. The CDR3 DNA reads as TGTGCCAGCAGTGGACGTACAGGGGTGTATAATTCACCCCTCCACTTT.

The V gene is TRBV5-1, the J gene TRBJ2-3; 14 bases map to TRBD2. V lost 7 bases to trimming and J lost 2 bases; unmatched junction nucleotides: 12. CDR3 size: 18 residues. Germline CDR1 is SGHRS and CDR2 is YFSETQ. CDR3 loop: CASSPGLAGEGNTDTQYF. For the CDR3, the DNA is TGCGCCAGCTCCCCGGGACTAGCGGGGGAAGGGAACACAGATACGCAGTATTTT.

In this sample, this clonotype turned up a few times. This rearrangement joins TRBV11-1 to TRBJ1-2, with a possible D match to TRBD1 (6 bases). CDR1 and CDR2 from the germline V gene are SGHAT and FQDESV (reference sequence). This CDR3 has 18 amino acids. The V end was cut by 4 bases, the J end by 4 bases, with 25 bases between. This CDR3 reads CASSSSLRGGPYSYGYTF. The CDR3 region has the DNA TGTGCCAGCAGCTCGAGCCTCCGGGGGGGGCCCTACTCCTATGGCTACACCTTC. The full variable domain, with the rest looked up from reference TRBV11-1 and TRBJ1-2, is EAEVAQSPRYKITEKSQAVAFWCDPISGHATLYWYRQILGQGPELLVQFQDESVVDDSQLPKDRFSAERLKGVDSTLKIQPAELGDSAMYLCASSSSLRGGPYSYGYTFGSGTRLTVV.

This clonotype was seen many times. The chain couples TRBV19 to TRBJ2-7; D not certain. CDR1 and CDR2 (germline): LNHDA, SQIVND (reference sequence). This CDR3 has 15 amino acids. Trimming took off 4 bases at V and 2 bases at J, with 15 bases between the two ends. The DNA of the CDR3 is TGTGCCAGTAGTAGGAGAAGGGATTCGGCCTACGAGCAGTACTTC. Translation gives CASSRRRDSAYEQYF.

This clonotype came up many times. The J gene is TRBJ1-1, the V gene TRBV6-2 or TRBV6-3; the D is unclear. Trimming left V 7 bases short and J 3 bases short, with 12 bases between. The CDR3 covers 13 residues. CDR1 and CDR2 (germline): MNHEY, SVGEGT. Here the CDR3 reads CASTWYGDTEAFF. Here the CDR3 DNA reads TGTGCCAGCACGTGGTACGGGGACACTGAAGCTTTCTTT.

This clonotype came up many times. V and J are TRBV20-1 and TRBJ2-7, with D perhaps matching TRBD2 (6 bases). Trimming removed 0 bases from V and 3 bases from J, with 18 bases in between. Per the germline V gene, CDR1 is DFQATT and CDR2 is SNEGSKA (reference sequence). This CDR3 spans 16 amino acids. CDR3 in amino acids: CSARDRVGRGGYEQYF. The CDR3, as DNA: TGCAGTGCTAGAGATCGGGTGGGGCGGGGTGGCTACGAGCAGTACTTC.

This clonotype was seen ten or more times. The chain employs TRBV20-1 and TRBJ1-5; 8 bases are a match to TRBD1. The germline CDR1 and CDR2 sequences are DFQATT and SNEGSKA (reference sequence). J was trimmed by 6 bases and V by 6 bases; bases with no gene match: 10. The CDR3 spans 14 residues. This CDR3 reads CSATYRGESQPQHF. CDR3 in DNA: TGCAGTGCCACGTACAGGGGGGAGAGTCAGCCCCAGCATTTT.

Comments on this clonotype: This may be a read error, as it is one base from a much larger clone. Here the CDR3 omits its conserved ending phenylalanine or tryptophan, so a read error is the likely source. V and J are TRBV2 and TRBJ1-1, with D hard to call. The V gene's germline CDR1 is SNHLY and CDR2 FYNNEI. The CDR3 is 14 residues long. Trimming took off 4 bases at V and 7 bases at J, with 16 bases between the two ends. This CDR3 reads CASSGVPGGFEAFV. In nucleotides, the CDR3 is TGTGCCAGCAGTGGGGTTCCAGGAGGGTTTGAAGCTTTCGTT.

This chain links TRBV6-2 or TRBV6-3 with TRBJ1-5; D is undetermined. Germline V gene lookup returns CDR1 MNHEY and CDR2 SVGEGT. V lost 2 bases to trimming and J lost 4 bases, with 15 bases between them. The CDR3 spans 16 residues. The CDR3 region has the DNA TGTGCCAGCAGTTACGTTTTGGCTTCCGGTAATCAGCCCCAGCATTTT. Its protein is CASSYVLASGNQPQHF.

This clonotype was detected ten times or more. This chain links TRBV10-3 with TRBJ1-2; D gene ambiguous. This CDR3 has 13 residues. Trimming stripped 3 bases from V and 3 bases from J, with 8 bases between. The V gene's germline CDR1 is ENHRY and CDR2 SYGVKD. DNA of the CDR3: TGTGCCATCAGTGAAGTGAAGGACTATGGCTACACCTTC. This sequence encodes CAISEVKDYGYTF.

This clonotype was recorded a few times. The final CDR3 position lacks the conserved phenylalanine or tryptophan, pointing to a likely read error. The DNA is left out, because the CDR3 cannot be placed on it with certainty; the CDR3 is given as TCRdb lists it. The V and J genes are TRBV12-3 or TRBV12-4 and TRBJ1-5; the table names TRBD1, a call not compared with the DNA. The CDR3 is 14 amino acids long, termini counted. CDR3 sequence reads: CASRLGVSNQPQQV.

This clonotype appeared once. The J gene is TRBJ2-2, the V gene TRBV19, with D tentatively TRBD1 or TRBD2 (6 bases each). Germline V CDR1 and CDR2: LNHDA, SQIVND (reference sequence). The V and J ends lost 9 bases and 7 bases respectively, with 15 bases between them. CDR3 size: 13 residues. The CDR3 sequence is CASGPGAGGELFF. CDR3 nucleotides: TGTGCCAGCGGGCCGGGGGCTGGCGGGGAGCTGTTTTTT.

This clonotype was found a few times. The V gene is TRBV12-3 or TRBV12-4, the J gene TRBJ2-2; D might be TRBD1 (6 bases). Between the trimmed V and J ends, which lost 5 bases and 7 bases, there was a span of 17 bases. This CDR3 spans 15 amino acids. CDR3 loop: CASSLPGQPLGELFF. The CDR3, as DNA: TGTGCCAGCAGTCTTCCAGGACAGCCCCTCGGGGAGCTGTTTTTT.

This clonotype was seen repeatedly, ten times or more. CDR3 DNA sequence: TGTGCCAGCAGTGTACAAGGACAGTCCAAAAACATTCAGTACTTC. This translates into CASSVQGQSKNIQYF. The chain links TRBV27 to TRBJ2-4; TRBD1 is a possible D gene (6 bases). The germline V gene encodes CDR1 MNHEY and CDR2 SMNVEV (reference sequence). The length of the CDR3 is 15 residues. Trimming removed 5 bases from V and 2 bases from J, with 13 bases in between.

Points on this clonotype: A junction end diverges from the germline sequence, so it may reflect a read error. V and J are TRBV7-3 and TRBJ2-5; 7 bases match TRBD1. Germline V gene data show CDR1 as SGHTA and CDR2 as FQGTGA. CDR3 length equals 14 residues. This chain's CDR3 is CASRLDGTEETQYF. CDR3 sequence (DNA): TGTGCCAGCCGCTTGGACGGGACAGAAGAGACCCAGTACTTC.

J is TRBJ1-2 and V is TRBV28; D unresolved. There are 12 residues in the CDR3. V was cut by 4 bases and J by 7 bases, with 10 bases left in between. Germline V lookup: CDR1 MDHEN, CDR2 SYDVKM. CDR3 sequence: CASSSPVGGYTF. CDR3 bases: TGTGCCAGCAGTTCCCCCGTCGGTGGCTACACCTTC.